What follows are 9 T cell receptor beta chains derived from one specimen sequenced in a study of blood T cell repertoires in COVID-19. The method was immunoSEQ multiplex PCR; TCRdb's version includes in-frame clones alone and lacks a portion of them. Of under 450,000 clones in the sample, roughly nine tenths were seen once. Sequencing was carried out using PBMCs or T cells enriched from blood (not recorded which). These receptors all stem from a middle-aged woman who had been exposed to COVID-19.

This chain joins TRBV15 and TRBJ2-7; TRBD2 aligns across 9 bases. Trimming cost V 3 bases and J 0 bases; bases outside gene matches: 3. CDR1 and CDR2 (germline): LNHNV, YYDKDF (reference sequence). The CDR3 covers 15 residues. Here the CDR3 DNA reads TGTGCCACCAGCAGGGAGCGGGGGGACTCCTACGAGCAGTACTTC. Residues: CATSRERGDSYEQYF.

The table lists this clone with a few counts. V gene TRBV19 combines with J gene TRBJ2-7; 8 nucleotides align to TRBD2. The CDR3 loop spans 15 amino acids. The J segment lost 2 bases and the V segment lost 9 bases, leaving 12 bases of the junction unmatched. The germline V gene has CDR1 LNHDA and CDR2 SQIVND (reference sequence). The CDR3 loop reads CASAPSGGFTYEQYF. In DNA, the CDR3 is TGTGCCAGCGCGCCGAGCGGGGGCTTCACCTACGAGCAGTACTTC.

J is TRBJ1-5 and V is TRBV7-2; D is perhaps TRBD1 (5 bases). From germline, CDR1 is SGHTA and CDR2 FQGNSA. The ends were cut back, 1 base at V and 2 bases at J, with 15 bases in the middle. This CDR3 comprises 17 residues. The CDR3 coding sequence is TGTGCCAGCAGCTTAGGGGCAGGGCGGTTAGGCAATCAGCCCCAGCATTTT. Translation gives CASSLGAGRLGNQPQHF.

The V gene is TRBV5-1, the J gene TRBJ1-6; D gene uncertain. The CDR3 is made up of 14 amino acids. Trimming shortened V by 4 bases and J by 9 bases, and 14 bases separated the two germline ends. The germline V gene has CDR1 SGHRS and CDR2 YFSETQ. The CDR3 reads CASSRETDGSPLHF. CDR3 sequence (DNA): TGCGCCAGCAGCCGGGAGACCGACGGTTCACCCCTCCACTTT.

V and J are TRBV30 and TRBJ2-6; a weak D match, TRBD2 (5 bases). The germline CDR1 and CDR2 sequences are GTSNPN and SVGIG (reference sequence). V gave up 7 bases and J gave up 0 bases, with 13 bases separating them. The CDR3 spans 15 residues. The CDR3 DNA reads TGTGCCTCCCGTTGGGGAGCCTCTGGGGCCAACGTCCTGACTTTC. Translation: CASRWGASGANVLTF.

The V call is TRBV4-1, the J call TRBJ1-2, with D unclear. V lost 3 bases to trimming and J lost 3 bases, with 20 bases between them. This CDR3 region has 17 residues. Germline CDR1 MGHRA, CDR2 YSYEKL. The CDR3 coding sequence is TGCGCCAGCAGCCACGCCCCCGCGAATACTAGGGACTATGGCTACACCTTC. Translated: CASSHAPANTRDYGYTF.

The rearrangement uses TRBV5-8 and TRBJ2-3, with a possible D match to TRBD2 (5 bases). The V end lost 0 bases, the J end lost 6 bases, and 17 bases lay between the germline ends. The germline gives CDR1 SGHTS, CDR2 YDEGEE. CDR3 size: 16 residues. CDR3 DNA sequence: TGTGCCAGCAGCTTGGCGAGGGTCCACCTCAGGGATACGCAGTATTTT. Protein sequence: CASSLARVHLRDTQYF.

This chain links TRBV10-3 with TRBJ2-3; 7 bases match TRBD1. Germline V gene sequence: CDR1 ENHRY, CDR2 SYGVKD. The CDR3 is 14 amino acids. Germline trimming cut 7 bases from V and 6 bases from J; bases unmatched to any gene: 10. DNA for the CDR3: TGTGCCATCACCAGGGACAGTAATTCGGATACGCAGTATTTT. It yields the protein CAITRDSNSDTQYF.

The chain has TRBV19 and TRBJ1-5; 9 bases fit TRBD1. Losses at the gene ends were 6 bases for V and 4 bases for J; bases not matched to a gene: 4. CDR1 is LNHDA and CDR2 is SQIVND in the germline V gene (reference sequence). This CDR3 has 14 residues. CDR3 sequence: CASRPGTGNQPQHF. The CDR3 DNA follows: TGTGCCAGTAGGCCCGGGACAGGGAATCAGCCCCAGCATTTT.